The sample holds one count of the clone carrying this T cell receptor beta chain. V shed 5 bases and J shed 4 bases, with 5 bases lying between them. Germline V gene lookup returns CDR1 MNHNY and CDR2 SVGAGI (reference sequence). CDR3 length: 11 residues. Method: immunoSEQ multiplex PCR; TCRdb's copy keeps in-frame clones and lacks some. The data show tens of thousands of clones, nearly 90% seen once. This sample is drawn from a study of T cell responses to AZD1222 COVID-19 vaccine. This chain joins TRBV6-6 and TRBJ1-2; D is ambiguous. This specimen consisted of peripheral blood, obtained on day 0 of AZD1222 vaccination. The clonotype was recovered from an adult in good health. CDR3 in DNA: TGTGCCAGCAGTCGGAGCTATGGCTACACCTTC. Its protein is CASSRSYGYTF.